This passage covers 11 T cell receptor beta chains from one sample sequenced in a study of blood T cell repertoires in COVID-19. Clones were read by immunoSEQ multiplex PCR, and TCRdb kept only the in-frame ones, dropping some. The sample contains about 200,000 clones, roughly 91% of which appear only once. Sequenced sample: peripheral blood. The receptor set was obtained from a human donor in a cohort sampled during active COVID-19.

The chain employs TRBV3-1 (or the pseudogene TRBV3-2) and TRBJ2-7; possible D gene TRBD1, 6 bases. Germline loops: CDR1 LGHDT, CDR2 YNNKEL (reference sequence). There are 14 residues in the CDR3. Trimming removed 4 bases at V and 0 bases at J, with 10 bases between. CDR3: CASSPGHLSYEQYF. The CDR3 region has the DNA TGTGCCAGCAGCCCGGGACACCTCTCCTACGAGCAGTACTTC.

The V call is TRBV10-3, the J call TRBJ2-1; no clear D gene. Germline values: CDR1 ENHRY, CDR2 SYGVKD. This CDR3 contains 14 residues. V was clipped by 4 bases and J by 0 bases, with 7 bases between them. In DNA form, the CDR3 reads TGTGCCATCAGTGTCTCGGGCTCCTACAATGAGCAGTTCTTC. Translating gives CAISVSGSYNEQFF.

The chain links TRBV4-2 to TRBJ1-4, with 7 bases that match TRBD1. V shed 2 bases, J shed 6 bases, and the junction held 9 bases outside the gene matches. Germline V gives CDR1 LGHNA, CDR2 YNFKEQ. The CDR3 extends over 16 amino acids. The CDR3 sequence: CASSQQTGPADEKLFF. The CDR3 coding sequence is TGTGCCAGCAGCCAACAGACAGGGCCGGCGGATGAAAAACTGTTTTTT.

The genes are TRBV7-6 and TRBJ1-6; the D is unclear. The CDR3 spans 14 residues. With 3 bases removed from V and 6 bases from J, the gap between germline ends came to 9 bases. The germline V gene encodes CDR1 SGHVS and CDR2 FNYEAQ. The CDR3 DNA reads TGTGCCAGCAGCTTGGCGGAGTCTAATTCACCCCTCCACTTT. Residues: CASSLAESNSPLHF.

V is TRBV5-4 and J is TRBJ1-1; 8 nucleotides align to TRBD1. V lost 3 bases, J lost 1 base, and 11 bases stayed unmatched. There are 17 residues in the CDR3. In germline, CDR1 is SGHNT, CDR2 YYREEE (reference sequence). In DNA form, the CDR3 reads TGTGCCAGCAGCTCTACCGGGACAGGCAAGGGGAACACTGAAGCTTTCTTT. Its protein is CASSSTGTGKGNTEAFF.

This sequence joins TRBV10-3 and TRBJ2-1; 8 nucleotides line up with TRBD2. Germline CDR1 reads ENHRY; CDR2 reads SYGVKD. The CDR3 totals 14 residues. Trimming took 7 bases from V and 3 from J; bases not matched to a gene: 5. CDR3 sequence: CAITPGLDYNEQFF. The CDR3 coding sequence is TGTGCCATCACTCCGGGACTAGACTACAATGAGCAGTTCTTC.

For the CDR3, the DNA is TGTGCCAGCAGCAAACAGGGTGATGGGGCCAACGTCCTGACTTTC. Its translation is CASSKQGDGANVLTF. The chain employs TRBV6-5 and TRBJ2-6; D may be TRBD1 (6 bases). The CDR3 sequence is 15 residues long. In germline, CDR1 is MNHEY, CDR2 SVGAGI. V dropped 6 bases and J dropped 3 bases, with 12 bases sitting between them.

This clone was detected only once. The same CDR3 arises from other DNA sequences in this sample as well. The chain recombines TRBV5-1 with TRBJ2-3, with no clear D. The CDR3 has 14 amino acids. Germline CDR1 reads SGHRS; CDR2 reads YFSETQ. V shed 0 bases and J shed 0 bases, with 5 bases lying between them. The CDR3 DNA reads TGCGCCAGCAGCTTGGCGGTTAGCACAGATACGCAGTATTTT. Residues: CASSLAVSTDTQYF.

This clone occurred a few times. The CDR3 DNA sequence: TGTGCAAGTCGCTTAGTAGCGTACTCCTACGAGCAGTACTTC. Protein product: CASRLVAYSYEQYF. The chain couples TRBV12-2 to TRBJ2-7; TRBD2, the D gene given by the table, was not confirmed from the DNA. TRBV12-2 is a documented pseudogene. This CDR3 comprises 14 residues.

The chain recombines TRBV4-3 with TRBJ1-4, with TRBD1 as a possible D gene (5 bases). Germline CDR1 reads LGHNA; CDR2 reads YSLEER. V dropped 1 base and J dropped 3 bases, with 9 bases sitting between them. This CDR3 has 15 amino acids. CDR3 sequence (DNA): TGCGCCAGCAGCCAAGCAGGGTCGGCTAATGAAAAACTGTTTTTT. It codes for CASSQAGSANEKLFF.

The V gene is TRBV30, the J gene TRBJ1-3, with D possibly TRBD1 on 6 matching bases. Germline V lookup: CDR1 GTSNPN, CDR2 SVGIG (reference sequence). CDR3 length: 14 residues. V was trimmed by 5 bases and J by 0 bases, leaving 11 bases between them. The DNA of the CDR3 is TGTGCCTGGGAAACAGGGACCTCTGGAAACACCATATATTTT. Protein sequence: CAWETGTSGNTIYF.